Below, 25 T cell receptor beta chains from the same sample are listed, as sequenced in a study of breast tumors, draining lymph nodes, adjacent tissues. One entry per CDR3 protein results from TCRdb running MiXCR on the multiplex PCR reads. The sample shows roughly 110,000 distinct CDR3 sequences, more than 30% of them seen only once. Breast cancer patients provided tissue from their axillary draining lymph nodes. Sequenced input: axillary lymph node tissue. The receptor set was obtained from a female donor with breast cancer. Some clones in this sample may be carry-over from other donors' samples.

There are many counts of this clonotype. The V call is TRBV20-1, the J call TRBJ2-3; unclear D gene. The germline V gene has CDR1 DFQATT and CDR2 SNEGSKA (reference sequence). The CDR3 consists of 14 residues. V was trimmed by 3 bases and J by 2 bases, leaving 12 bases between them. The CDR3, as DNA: TGCAGTGCTAGCGGGTCGTATTACACAGATACGCAGTATTTT. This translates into CSASGSYYTDTQYF.

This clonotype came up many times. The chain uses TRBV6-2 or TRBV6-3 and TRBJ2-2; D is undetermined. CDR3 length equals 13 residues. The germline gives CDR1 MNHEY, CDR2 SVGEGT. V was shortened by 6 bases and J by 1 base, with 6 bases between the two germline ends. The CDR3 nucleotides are TGTGCCAGCAGAGACGGGAACACCGGGGAGCTGTTTTTT. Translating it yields CASRDGNTGELFF.

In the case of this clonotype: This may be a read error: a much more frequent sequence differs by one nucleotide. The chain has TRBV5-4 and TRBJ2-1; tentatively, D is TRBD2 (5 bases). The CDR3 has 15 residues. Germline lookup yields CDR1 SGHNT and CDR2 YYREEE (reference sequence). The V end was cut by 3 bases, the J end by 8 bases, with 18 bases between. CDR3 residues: CASSYPRAGSDEQFF. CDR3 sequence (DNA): TGTGCCAGCAGCTACCCACGGGCGGGCTCCGATGAGCAGTTCTTC. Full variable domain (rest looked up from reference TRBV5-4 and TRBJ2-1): ETGVTQSPTHLIKTRGQQVTLRCSSQSGHNTVSWYQQALGQGPQFIFQYYREEENGRGNFPPRFSGLQFPNYSSELNVNALELDDSALYLCASSYPRAGSDEQFFGPGTRLTVL.

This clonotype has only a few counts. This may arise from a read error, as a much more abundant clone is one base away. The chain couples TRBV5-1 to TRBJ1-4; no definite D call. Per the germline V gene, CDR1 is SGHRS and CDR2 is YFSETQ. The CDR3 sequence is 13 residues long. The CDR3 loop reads CASRETTNENLFF. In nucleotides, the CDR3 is TGCGCCAGCAGAGAGACAACTAATGAAAACCTGTTTTTT.

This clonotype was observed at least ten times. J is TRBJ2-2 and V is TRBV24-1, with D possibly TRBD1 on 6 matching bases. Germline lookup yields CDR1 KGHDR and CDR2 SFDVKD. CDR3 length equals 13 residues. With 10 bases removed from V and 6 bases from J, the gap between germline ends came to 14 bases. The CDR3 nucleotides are TGTGCCACTTCGGACAGTAAGGCCGGGGAGCTGTTTTTT. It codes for CATSDSKAGELFF.

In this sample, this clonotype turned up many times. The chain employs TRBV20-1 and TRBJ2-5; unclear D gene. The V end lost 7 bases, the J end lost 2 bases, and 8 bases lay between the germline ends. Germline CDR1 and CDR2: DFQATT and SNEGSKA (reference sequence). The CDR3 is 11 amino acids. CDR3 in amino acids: CSEYRQETQYF. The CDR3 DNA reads TGCAGTGAGTACAGACAAGAGACCCAGTACTTC.

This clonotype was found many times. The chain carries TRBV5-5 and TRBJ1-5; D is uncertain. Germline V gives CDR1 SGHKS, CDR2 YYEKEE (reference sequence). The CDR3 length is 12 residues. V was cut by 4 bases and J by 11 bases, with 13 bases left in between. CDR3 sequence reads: CASSPGLSAQHF. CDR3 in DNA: TGTGCCAGCAGCCCTGGGCTTTCGGCCCAGCATTTT.

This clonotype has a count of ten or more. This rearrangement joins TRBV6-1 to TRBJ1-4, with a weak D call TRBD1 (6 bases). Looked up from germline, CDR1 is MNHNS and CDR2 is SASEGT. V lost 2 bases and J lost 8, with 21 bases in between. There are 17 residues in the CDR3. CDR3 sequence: CASSELGGRLRGEKLFF. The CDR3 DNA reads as TGTGCCAGCAGTGAATTAGGGGGGAGGCTCCGGGGGGAAAAACTGTTTTTT.

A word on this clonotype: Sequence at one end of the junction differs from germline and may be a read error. The CDR3: CSARITRDQEAQHF. The CDR3 DNA sequence: TGCAGTGCTAGAATCACGCGGGACCAAGAGGCCCAGCACTTC. V is TRBV20-1 and J is TRBJ2-5; TRBD2 is a possible D gene (6 bases). The length of the CDR3 is 14 residues. The germline V gene encodes CDR1 DFQATT and CDR2 SNEGSKA (reference sequence).

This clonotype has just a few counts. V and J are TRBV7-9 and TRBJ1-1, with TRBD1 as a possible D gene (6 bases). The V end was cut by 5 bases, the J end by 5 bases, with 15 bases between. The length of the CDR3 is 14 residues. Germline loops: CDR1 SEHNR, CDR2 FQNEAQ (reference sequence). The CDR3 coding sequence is TGTGCCAGCAGCCCAGGACAGCTTATGACTGAAGCTTTCTTT. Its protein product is CASSPGQLMTEAFF.

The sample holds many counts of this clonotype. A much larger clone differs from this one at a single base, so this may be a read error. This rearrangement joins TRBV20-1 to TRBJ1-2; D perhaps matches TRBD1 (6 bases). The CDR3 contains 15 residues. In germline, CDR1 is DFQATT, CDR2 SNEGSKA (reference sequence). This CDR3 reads CSASQGQLTTYGYPF. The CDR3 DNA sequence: TGCAGTGCTAGTCAAGGACAGCTAACCACCTATGGCTACCCCTTC.

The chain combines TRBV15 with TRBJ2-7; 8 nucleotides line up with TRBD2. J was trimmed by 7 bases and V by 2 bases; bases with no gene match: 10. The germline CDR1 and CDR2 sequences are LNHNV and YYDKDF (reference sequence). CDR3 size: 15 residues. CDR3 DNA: TGTGCCACCAGCAGAACGCCGGGACTAGGAAATGAGCAGTACTTC. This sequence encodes CATSRTPGLGNEQYF. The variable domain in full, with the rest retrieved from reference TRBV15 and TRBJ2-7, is DAMVIQNPRYQVTQFGKPVTLSCSQTLNHNVMYWYQQKSSQAPKLLFHYYDKDFNNEADTPDNFQSRRPNTSFCFLDIRSPGLGDTAMYLCATSRTPGLGNEQYFGPGTRLTVT.

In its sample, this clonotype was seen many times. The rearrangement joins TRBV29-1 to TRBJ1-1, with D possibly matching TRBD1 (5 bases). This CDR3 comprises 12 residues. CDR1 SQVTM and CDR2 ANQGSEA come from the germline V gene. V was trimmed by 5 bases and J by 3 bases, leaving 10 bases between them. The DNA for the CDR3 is TGCAGCGTTTTGGACACCCACACTGAAGCTTTCTTT. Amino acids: CSVLDTHTEAFF.

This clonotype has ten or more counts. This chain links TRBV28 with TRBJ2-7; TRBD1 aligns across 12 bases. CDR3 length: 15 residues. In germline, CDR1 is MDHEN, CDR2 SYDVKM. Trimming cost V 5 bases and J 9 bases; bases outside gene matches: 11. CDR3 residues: CASSAGDRGRRVQYF. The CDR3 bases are TGTGCCAGCAGTGCCGGGGACAGGGGGCGAAGGGTGCAGTACTTC.

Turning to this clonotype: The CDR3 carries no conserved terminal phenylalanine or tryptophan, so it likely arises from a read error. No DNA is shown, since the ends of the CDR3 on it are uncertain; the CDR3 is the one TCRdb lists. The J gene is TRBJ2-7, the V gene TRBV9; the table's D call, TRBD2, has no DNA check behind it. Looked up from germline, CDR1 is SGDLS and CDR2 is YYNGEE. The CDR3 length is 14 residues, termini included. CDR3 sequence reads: CASSPSSNAYEQSY.

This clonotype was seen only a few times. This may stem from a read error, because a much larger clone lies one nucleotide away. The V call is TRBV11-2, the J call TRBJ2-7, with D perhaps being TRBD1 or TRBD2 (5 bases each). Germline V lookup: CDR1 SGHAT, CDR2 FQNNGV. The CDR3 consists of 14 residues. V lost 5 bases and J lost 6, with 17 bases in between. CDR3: CASSPNPGALEQYF. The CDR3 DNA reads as TGTGCCAGCAGCCCCAACCCCGGGGCCCTCGAGCAGTACTTC.

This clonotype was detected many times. The CDR3 sequence: CASSTSGRPYEQYF. In nucleotides, the CDR3 is TGTGCCAGCAGCACTAGCGGGCGACCCTACGAGCAGTACTTC. V and J are TRBV27 and TRBJ2-7; 9 bases agree with TRBD2. Germline V lookup: CDR1 MNHEY, CDR2 SMNVEV (reference sequence). The CDR3 length is 14 residues. V gave up 6 bases and J gave up 2 bases; unmatched junction bases: 5.

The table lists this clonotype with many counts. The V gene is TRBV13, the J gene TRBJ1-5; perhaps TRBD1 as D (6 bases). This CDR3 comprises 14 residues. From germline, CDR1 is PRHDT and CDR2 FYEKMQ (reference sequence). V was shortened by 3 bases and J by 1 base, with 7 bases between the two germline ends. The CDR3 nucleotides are TGTGCCAGCAGCTTTCAGGGGAGCAATCAGCCCCAGCATTTT. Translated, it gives CASSFQGSNQPQHF.

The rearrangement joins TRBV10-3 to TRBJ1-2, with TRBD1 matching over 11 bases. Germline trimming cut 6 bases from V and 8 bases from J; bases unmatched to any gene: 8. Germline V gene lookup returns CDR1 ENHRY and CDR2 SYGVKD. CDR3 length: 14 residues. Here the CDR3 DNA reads TGTGCCATCAGCGCGGGACAGGGGGGAAGAGGCTACACCTTC. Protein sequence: CAISAGQGGRGYTF.

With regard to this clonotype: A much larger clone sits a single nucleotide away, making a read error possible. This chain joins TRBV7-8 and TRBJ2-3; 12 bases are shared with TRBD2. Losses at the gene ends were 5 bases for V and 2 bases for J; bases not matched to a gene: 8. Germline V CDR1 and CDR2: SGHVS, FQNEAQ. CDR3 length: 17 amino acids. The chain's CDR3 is CASSPGTSGLPTDTQYF. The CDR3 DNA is TGTGCCAGCAGCCCCGGGACTAGCGGGCTTCCCACAGATACGCAGTATTTT.

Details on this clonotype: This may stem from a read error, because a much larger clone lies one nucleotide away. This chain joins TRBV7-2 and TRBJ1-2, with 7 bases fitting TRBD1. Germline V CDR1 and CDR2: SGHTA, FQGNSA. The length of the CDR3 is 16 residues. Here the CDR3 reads CASSWKTGPGLYGHTF. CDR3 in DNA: TGTGCCAGCAGCTGGAAGACAGGGCCGGGGCTCTATGGCCACACCTTC.

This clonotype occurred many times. Here the CDR3 DNA reads TGCAGTGCCAAAGGGGGAAGCGGCCGCAATACCGGGGAGCTGTTTTTT. Its protein is CSAKGGSGRNTGELFF. The chain joins TRBV20-1 to TRBJ2-2; D is possibly TRBD1 (6 bases). This CDR3 contains 16 residues. V dropped 6 bases and J dropped 5 bases, with 22 bases sitting between them. The germline V gene has CDR1 DFQATT and CDR2 SNEGSKA (reference sequence).

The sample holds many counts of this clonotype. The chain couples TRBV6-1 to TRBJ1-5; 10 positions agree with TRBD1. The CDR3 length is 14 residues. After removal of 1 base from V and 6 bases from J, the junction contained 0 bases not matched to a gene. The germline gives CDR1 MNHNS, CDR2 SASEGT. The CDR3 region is CASSEGTGGQPQHF. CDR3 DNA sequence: TGTGCCAGCAGTGAAGGGACAGGGGGTCAGCCCCAGCATTTT.

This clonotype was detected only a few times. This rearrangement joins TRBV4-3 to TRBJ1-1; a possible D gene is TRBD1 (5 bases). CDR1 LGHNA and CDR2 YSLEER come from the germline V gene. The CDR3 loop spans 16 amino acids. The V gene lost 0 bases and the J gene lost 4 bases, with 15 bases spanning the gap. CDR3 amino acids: CASSQDVHTGITEAFF. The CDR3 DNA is TGCGCCAGCAGCCAAGATGTGCACACAGGCATCACTGAAGCTTTCTTT.

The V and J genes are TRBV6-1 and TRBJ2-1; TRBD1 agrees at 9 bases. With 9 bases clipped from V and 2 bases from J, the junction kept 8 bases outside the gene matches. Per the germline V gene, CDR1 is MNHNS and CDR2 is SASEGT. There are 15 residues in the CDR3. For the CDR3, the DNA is TGTGCCAGTCAAAACCGGGACAGGGCCTACAATGAGCAGTTCTTC. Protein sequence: CASQNRDRAYNEQFF.